This T cell receptor beta chain comes out of a study of T-cell memory formation after mild COVID-19. TCRdb re-derived calls from the 5' RACE reads in MiXCR, one entry per CDR3 protein. The sample yields roughly 120,000 distinct CDR3 sequences, roughly 20% seen once. This clonotype has only a few counts. V was trimmed by 7 bases and J by 1 base, leaving 15 bases between them. Germline lookup yields CDR1 SEHNR and CDR2 FQNEAQ (reference sequence). The CDR3 consists of 15 residues. The chain couples TRBV7-9 to TRBJ2-3, with a tentative D call TRBD2 (6 bases). The sample comprised PBMCs or a T cell subset sorted from them (not recorded which). This clonotype was sampled from a man between 18 and 35 years old who had mild COVID-19 (a few samples of this study predate the infection). Cell type and time point are not known. The DNA for the CDR3 is TGTGCCAGCACCTCGGGACTTTTTCGCACAGATACGCAGTATTTT. Protein: CASTSGLFRTDTQYF.